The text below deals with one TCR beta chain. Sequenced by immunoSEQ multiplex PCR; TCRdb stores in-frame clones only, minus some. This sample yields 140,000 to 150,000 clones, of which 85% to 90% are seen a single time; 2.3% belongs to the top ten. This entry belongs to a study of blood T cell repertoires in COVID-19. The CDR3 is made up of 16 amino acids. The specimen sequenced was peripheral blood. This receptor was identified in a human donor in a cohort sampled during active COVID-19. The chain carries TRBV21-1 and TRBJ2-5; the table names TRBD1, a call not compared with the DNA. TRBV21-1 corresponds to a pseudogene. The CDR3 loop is CASSNWRTGFGETQYF. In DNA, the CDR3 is TGTGCCAGCAGCAATTGGAGGACAGGGTTCGGAGAGACCCAGTACTTC.